One sample yielded the 21 T cell receptor beta chains listed below, sequenced in a study of T cell responses to AZD1222 COVID-19 vaccine. The table came from immunoSEQ multiplex PCR; TCRdb's copy has only in-frame clones and leaves some out. Among 90,000 to 110,000 clones, about 90% were seen once, and the ten largest hold 7% to 9%. The source material was peripheral blood, sampled on day 0 of AZD1222 vaccination. These receptors were collected from an adult in good health.

The chain links TRBV9 to TRBJ1-6; the D gene is possibly TRBD1 (5 bases). CDR1 and CDR2 from the germline V gene are SGDLS and YYNGEE. The CDR3 extends over 15 amino acids. V was pared by 3 bases and J by 6 bases, with 13 bases between. The CDR3 sequence: CASSGDGLGNSPLHF. The CDR3 bases are TGTGCCAGCAGCGGGGACGGGCTTGGTAATTCACCCCTCCACTTT.

The chain employs TRBV4-2 and TRBJ1-3; D not certain. Trimming stripped 1 base from V and 2 bases from J, with 12 bases between. This CDR3 region has 16 residues. Germline-derived CDR1 and CDR2 are LGHNA and YNFKEQ. As DNA, the CDR3 is TGTGCCAGCAGCCAAGCCGTAGGGAGAACTGGAAACACCATATATTTT. Its translation: CASSQAVGRTGNTIYF.

About this clone: The identical CDR3 is also encoded by other nucleotide sequences in the sample. The rearrangement joins TRBV3-1 (or the pseudogene TRBV3-2) to TRBJ1-2, with D tentatively TRBD1 (5 bases). The CDR3 consists of 13 residues. V dropped 4 bases and J dropped 5 bases, with 11 bases sitting between them. Per the germline V gene, CDR1 is LGHDT and CDR2 is YNNKEL (reference sequence). For the CDR3, the DNA is TGTGCCAGCAGCCTGGGGACCGATTATGGCTACACCTTC. Amino acid sequence: CASSLGTDYGYTF.

The chain recombines TRBV30 with TRBJ1-3; D not certain. The CDR3 extends over 15 amino acids. CDR1 is GTSNPN and CDR2 is SVGIG in the germline V gene (reference sequence). The V end was cut by 2 bases, the J end by 8 bases, with 19 bases between. The CDR3 loop is CAWSRSWGQMDTIYF. The CDR3 coding sequence is TGTGCCTGGAGTAGGAGTTGGGGTCAAATGGACACCATATATTTT. The whole variable domain, filled in from reference TRBV30 and TRBJ1-3, reads SQTIHQWPATLVQPVGSPLSLECTVEGTSNPNLYWYRQAAGRGLQLLFYSVGIGQISSEVPQNLSASRPQDRQFILSSKKLLLSDSGFYLCAWSRSWGQMDTIYFGEGSWLTVV.

The sample holds one count of this clone. The chain couples TRBV5-4 to TRBJ1-1; possible D gene TRBD1, 6 bases. This CDR3 is built from 13 residues. Germline V lookup: CDR1 SGHNT, CDR2 YYREEE (reference sequence). Trimming took off 5 bases at V and 1 base at J, with 9 bases between the two ends. The CDR3 nucleotides read TGTGCCAGCAGACGACAGGAGAACACTGAAGCTTTCTTT. Its translation is CASRRQENTEAFF.

The J gene is TRBJ2-5, the V gene TRBV10-3; TRBD2 aligns across 12 bases. This CDR3 has 18 residues. V lost 0 bases, J lost 5 bases, and 10 bases stayed unmatched. Germline CDR1 ENHRY, CDR2 SYGVKD. CDR3 nucleotides: TGTGCCATCAGTGAGTCGGCGCTAGCGGGAGGGCCGAGGGAGACCCAGTACTTC. Translating gives CAISESALAGGPRETQYF.

The V gene is TRBV6-1, the J gene TRBJ2-5, with D perhaps assigned TRBD1 or TRBD2 (5 bases each). This CDR3 contains 17 residues. The V end lost 3 bases, the J end lost 1 base, and 18 bases lay between the germline ends. Germline CDR1 reads MNHNS; CDR2 reads SASEGT. The CDR3 spells CASSDQGSPRGQETQYF. DNA of the CDR3: TGTGCCAGCAGTGACCAAGGCAGCCCGAGGGGCCAAGAGACCCAGTACTTC.

This clone was picked up one time. The genes are TRBV14 and TRBJ1-1, with TRBD1 as a possible D gene (5 bases). The CDR3 contains 18 residues. Trimming removed 3 bases at V and 1 base at J, with 21 bases between. Germline values: CDR1 SGHDN, CDR2 FVKESK. CDR3 DNA sequence: TGTGCCAGCAGCCACGCTTTCGAGACGGGGGAGAAGAACACTGAAGCTTTCTTT. This gives the protein CASSHAFETGEKNTEAFF. Complete variable domain (other parts from reference TRBV14 and TRBJ1-1): EAGVTQFPSHSVIEKGQTVTLRCDPISGHDNLYWYRRVMGKEIKFLLHFVKESKQDESGMPNNRFLAERTGGTYSTLKVQPAELEDSGVYFCASSHAFETGEKNTEAFFGQGTRLTVV.

V usage is TRBV6-5 and J usage is TRBJ1-2, with 10 positions matching TRBD1. CDR1 is MNHEY, CDR2 SVGAGI, per germline. V trimming: 2 bases; J trimming: 7 bases; junction bases outside the gene matches: 7. The CDR3 totals 15 residues. DNA of the CDR3: TGTGCCAGCAGTTACGAGGGACAGGGGCTTCGTGGCTACACCTTC. Translation: CASSYEGQGLRGYTF.

The chain employs TRBV7-6 and TRBJ2-7, with 8 positions matching TRBD1. The CDR3 loop spans 16 amino acids. In germline, CDR1 is SGHVS, CDR2 FNYEAQ. J gave up 5 bases and V 1 base, and 10 bases lay outside the gene matches. This CDR3 reads CASSLEVWTGNHEQYF. DNA for the CDR3: TGTGCCAGCAGCTTAGAGGTTTGGACAGGGAACCACGAGCAGTACTTC.

V is TRBV27 and J is TRBJ1-1; D unclear. V shed 6 bases and J shed 1 base, with 9 bases lying between them. Germline V lookup: CDR1 MNHEY, CDR2 SMNVEV (reference sequence). The CDR3 length is 13 residues. The CDR3 loop is CASSFETNTEAFF. The CDR3 coding sequence is TGTGCCAGCAGCTTTGAGACGAACACTGAAGCTTTCTTT.

The chain employs TRBV30 and TRBJ1-3; D gene unclear. Germline CDR1 reads GTSNPN; CDR2 reads SVGIG (reference sequence). The germline V and J ends were trimmed by 5 bases and 4 bases, with 18 bases remaining between them. The CDR3 runs to 15 residues. This CDR3 is CAWAAGSSTGNTIYF. The DNA of the CDR3 is TGTGCCTGGGCGGCGGGCTCTTCCACAGGAAACACCATATATTTT.

This chain links TRBV20-1 with TRBJ2-3, with 12 bases fitting TRBD2. The CDR3 runs to 17 residues. V shed 3 bases and J 0 bases; nucleotides not matched to a gene: 7. Germline V gene data show CDR1 as DFQATT and CDR2 as SNEGSKA (reference sequence). CDR3 in DNA: TGCAGTGCTAGTGGGGAGGGGACTAGCGGGAGCACAGATACGCAGTATTTT. It yields the protein CSASGEGTSGSTDTQYF.

Regarding this clone: Other DNA sequences of this sample code for an identical CDR3. The V call is TRBV5-1, the J call TRBJ2-5; TRBD2 aligns across 7 bases. After removal of 0 bases from V and 5 bases from J, the junction contained 1 base not matched to a gene. Germline V gene lookup returns CDR1 SGHRS and CDR2 YFSETQ. The CDR3 extends over 13 amino acids. The CDR3: CASSLAGGETQYF. The CDR3 DNA is TGCGCCAGCAGCTTGGCCGGGGGGGAGACCCAGTACTTC.

The chain couples TRBV18 to TRBJ2-6; 10 nucleotides match TRBD1. Germline CDR1 and CDR2: KGHSH and LQKENI. Trimming removed 7 bases from V and 2 bases from J; junction bases left unmatched: 8. CDR3 length equals 17 residues. The CDR3, as DNA: TGTGCCAGCTTGGGACAGGGGCTCTCGACTGGGGCCAACGTCCTGACTTTC. Translated, it gives CASLGQGLSTGANVLTF. Combining the CDR3 with reference TRBV18 and TRBJ2-6 gives the whole variable domain NAGVMQNPRHLVRRRGQEARLRCSPMKGHSHVYWYRQLPEEGLKFMVYLQKENIIDESGMPKERFSAEFPKEGPSILRIQQVVRGDSAAYFCASLGQGLSTGANVLTFGAGSRLTVL.

The V and J genes are TRBV7-8 and TRBJ2-5, with 7 bases fitting TRBD2. CDR1 SGHVS and CDR2 FQNEAQ come from the germline V gene. V was clipped by 2 bases and J by 4 bases; unmatched bases: 4. CDR3 size: 14 residues. CDR3 region: CASSLLTSRETQYF. CDR3 in DNA: TGTGCCAGCAGCTTATTGACTAGCAGAGAGACCCAGTACTTC.

This CDR3 is CAWIPFGGSGYTEAFF. CDR3 bases: TGTGCCTGGATCCCTTTTGGGGGGTCGGGGTATACTGAAGCTTTCTTT. The V and J genes are TRBV30 and TRBJ1-1; maybe TRBD1 (5 bases). CDR1 and CDR2 (germline): GTSNPN, SVGIG (reference sequence). The CDR3 contains 16 residues. V was shortened by 4 bases and J by 5 bases, with 23 bases between the two germline ends.

This clone occurred once. The chain is built from TRBV18 and TRBJ1-1; no clear D gene. There are 16 residues in the CDR3. Trimming cost V 0 bases and J 1 base, with 12 bases left between them. Germline V lookup: CDR1 KGHSH, CDR2 LQKENI. The chain's CDR3 is CASSPPSGRPNTEAFF. The DNA of the CDR3 is TGTGCCAGCTCACCACCGAGCGGACGTCCGAACACTGAAGCTTTCTTT.

CDR3 protein: CASSLSLAVGETQYF. In DNA, the CDR3 is TGTGCCAGCAGCTTAAGTCTAGCGGTCGGAGAGACCCAGTACTTC. This chain connects TRBV7-3 to TRBJ2-5; 7 bases are a match to TRBD2. Germline trimming cut 1 base from V and 4 bases from J; bases unmatched to any gene: 6. The CDR3 is 15 amino acids. Germline CDR1 is SGHTA and CDR2 is FQGTGA.

This rearrangement joins TRBV5-1 to TRBJ2-1; 8 nucleotides align to TRBD1. V trimming: 4 bases; J trimming: 0 bases; junction bases outside the gene matches: 3. Germline loops: CDR1 SGHRS, CDR2 YFSETQ. There are 15 residues in the CDR3. This CDR3 reads CASSQGAGSYNEQFF. CDR3 DNA: TGCGCCAGCAGCCAGGGGGCGGGCTCCTACAATGAGCAGTTCTTC.

This sequence joins TRBV7-9 and TRBJ2-2, with 8 bases matching TRBD2. V was pared by 5 bases and J by 3 bases, with 8 bases of the junction left unmatched. Germline CDR1 SEHNR, CDR2 FQNEAQ (reference sequence). The CDR3 has 16 residues. The CDR3: CASSRTSGGDTGELFF. CDR3 nucleotides: TGTGCCAGCAGCCGCACGTCCGGGGGGGACACCGGGGAGCTGTTTTTT.